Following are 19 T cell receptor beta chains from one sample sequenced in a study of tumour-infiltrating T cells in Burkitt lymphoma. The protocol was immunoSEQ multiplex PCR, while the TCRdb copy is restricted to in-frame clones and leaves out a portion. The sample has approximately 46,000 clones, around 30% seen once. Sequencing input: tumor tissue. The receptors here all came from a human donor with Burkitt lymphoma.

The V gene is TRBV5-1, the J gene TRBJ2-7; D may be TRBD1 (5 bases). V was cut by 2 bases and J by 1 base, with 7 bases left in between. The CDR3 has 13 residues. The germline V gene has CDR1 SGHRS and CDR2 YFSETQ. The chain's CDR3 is CASSFAGSYEQYF. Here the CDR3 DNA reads TGCGCCAGCAGCTTCGCAGGGTCCTACGAGCAGTACTTC.

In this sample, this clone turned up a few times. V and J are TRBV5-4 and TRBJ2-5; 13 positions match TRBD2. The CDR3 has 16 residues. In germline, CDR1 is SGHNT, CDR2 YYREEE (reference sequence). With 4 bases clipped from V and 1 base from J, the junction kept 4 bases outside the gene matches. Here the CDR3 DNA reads TGTGCCAGCAGCCTGGGGACTAGCGGGGTCCAAGAGACCCAGTACTTC. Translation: CASSLGTSGVQETQYF. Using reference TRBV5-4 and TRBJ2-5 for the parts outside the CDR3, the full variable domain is ETGVTQSPTHLIKTRGQQVTLRCSSQSGHNTVSWYQQALGQGPQFIFQYYREEENGRGNFPPRFSGLQFPNYSSELNVNALELDDSALYLCASSLGTSGVQETQYFGPGTRLLVL.

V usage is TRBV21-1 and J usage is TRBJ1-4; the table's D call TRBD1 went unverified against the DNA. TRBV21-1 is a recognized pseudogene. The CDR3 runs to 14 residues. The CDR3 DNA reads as TGTGCCAGCAGCAAAGGGCCATCTAATGAAAAACTGTTTTTT. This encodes CASSKGPSNEKLFF.

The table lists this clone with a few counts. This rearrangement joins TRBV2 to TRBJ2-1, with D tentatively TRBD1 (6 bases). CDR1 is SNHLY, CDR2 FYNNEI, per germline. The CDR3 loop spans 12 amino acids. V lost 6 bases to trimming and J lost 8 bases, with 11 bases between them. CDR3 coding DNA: TGTGCCAGCAGCGTTTGGGGGCATGAGCAGTTCTTC. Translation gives CASSVWGHEQFF.

CDR3 in amino acids: CASSQDVGRINQPQHF. DNA for the CDR3: TGCGCCAGCAGCCAAGATGTCGGACGGATTAATCAGCCCCAGCATTTT. V gene TRBV4-3 combines with J gene TRBJ1-5; D is unresolved. Germline CDR1 is LGHNA and CDR2 is YSLEER. This CDR3 region has 16 residues. The V end was cut by 0 bases, the J end by 4 bases, with 13 bases between.

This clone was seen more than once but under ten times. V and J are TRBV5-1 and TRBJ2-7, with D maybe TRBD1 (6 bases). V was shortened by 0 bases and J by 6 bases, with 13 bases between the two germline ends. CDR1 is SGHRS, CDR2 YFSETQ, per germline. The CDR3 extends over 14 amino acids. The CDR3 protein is CASSLGSGDREQYF. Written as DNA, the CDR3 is TGCGCCAGCAGCTTGGGGTCAGGGGACCGCGAGCAGTACTTC.

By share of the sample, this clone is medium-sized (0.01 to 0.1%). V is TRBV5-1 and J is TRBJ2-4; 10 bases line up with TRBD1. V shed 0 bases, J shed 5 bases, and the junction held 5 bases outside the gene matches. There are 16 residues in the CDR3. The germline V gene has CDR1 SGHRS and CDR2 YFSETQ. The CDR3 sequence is CASSLVGQGRENIQYF. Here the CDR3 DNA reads TGCGCCAGCAGCTTGGTGGGACAGGGGCGGGAAAACATTCAGTACTTC.

CDR3 protein: CASSQGDGGLSSYEQYF. CDR3 bases: TGCGCCAGCAGCCAAGGGGACGGGGGGCTAAGCTCCTACGAGCAGTACTTC. The chain joins TRBV4-1 to TRBJ2-7, with TRBD2 as a possible D gene (7 bases). V was pared by 1 base and J by 0 bases, with 16 bases between. The CDR3 sequence is 17 residues long. CDR1 is MGHRA and CDR2 is YSYEKL in the germline V gene.

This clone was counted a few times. CDR3 residues: CASSARGLAGGADTQYF. CDR3 bases: TGTGCCAGCAGCGCCCGAGGACTAGCGGGGGGAGCAGATACGCAGTATTTT. The V call is TRBV9, the J call TRBJ2-3; 14 nucleotides align to TRBD2. V lost 3 bases to trimming and J lost 4 bases; unmatched junction nucleotides: 7. Germline V gene data show CDR1 as SGDLS and CDR2 as YYNGEE. The CDR3 has 17 amino acids.

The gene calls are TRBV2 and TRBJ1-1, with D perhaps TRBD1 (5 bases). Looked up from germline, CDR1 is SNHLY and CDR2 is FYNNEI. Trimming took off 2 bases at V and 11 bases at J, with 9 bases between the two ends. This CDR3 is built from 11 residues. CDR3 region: CASSEPGAAFF. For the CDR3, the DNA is TGTGCCAGCAGTGAACCCGGGGCGGCTTTCTTT. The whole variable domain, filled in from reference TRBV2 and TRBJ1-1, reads EPEVTQTPSHQVTQMGQEVILRCVPISNHLYFYWYRQILGQKVEFLVSFYNNEISEKSEIFDDQFSVERPDGSNFTLKIRSTKLEDSAMYFCASSEPGAAFFGQGTRLTVV.

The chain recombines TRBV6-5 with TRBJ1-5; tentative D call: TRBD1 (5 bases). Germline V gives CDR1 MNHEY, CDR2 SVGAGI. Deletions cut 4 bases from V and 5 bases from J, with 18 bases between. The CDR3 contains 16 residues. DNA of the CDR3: TGTGCCAGCAGTTCGGGACCGCCGAGAAGTTATCAGCCCCAGCATTTT. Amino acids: CASSSGPPRSYQPQHF.

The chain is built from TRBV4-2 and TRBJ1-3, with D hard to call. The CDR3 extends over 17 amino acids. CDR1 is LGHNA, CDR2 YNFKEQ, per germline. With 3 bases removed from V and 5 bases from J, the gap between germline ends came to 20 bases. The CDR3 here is CASSQETSQLTRNTIYF. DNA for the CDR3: TGTGCCAGCAGCCAGGAGACTTCACAACTAACCAGAAACACCATATATTTT.

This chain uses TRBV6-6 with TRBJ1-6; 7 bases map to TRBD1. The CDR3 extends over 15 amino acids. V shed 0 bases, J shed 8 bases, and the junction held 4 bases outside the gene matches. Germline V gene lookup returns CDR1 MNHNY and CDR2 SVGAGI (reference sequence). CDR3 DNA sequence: TGTGCCAGCAGTTACTCGAGGGGGCACGATTCACCCCTCCACTTT. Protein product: CASSYSRGHDSPLHF.

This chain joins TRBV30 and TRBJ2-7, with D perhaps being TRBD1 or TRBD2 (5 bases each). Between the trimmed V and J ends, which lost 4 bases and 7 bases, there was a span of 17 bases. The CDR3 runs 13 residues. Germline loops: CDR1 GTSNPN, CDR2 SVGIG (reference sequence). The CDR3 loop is CAWTRDRLAEQYF. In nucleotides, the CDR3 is TGTGCCTGGACCCGGGACCGCCTTGCGGAGCAGTACTTC.

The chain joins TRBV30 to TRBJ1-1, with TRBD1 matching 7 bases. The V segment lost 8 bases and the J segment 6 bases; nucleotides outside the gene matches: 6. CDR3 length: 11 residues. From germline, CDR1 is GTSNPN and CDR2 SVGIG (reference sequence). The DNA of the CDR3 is TGTGCCGGTTGGACAGGCGCTGAAGCTTTCTTT. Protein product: CAGWTGAEAFF.

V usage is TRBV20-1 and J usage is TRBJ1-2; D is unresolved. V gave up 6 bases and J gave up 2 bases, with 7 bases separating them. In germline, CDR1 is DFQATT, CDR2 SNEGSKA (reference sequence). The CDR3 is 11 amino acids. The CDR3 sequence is CSAPRNYGYTF. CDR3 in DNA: TGCAGTGCCCCTCGAAACTATGGCTACACCTTC.

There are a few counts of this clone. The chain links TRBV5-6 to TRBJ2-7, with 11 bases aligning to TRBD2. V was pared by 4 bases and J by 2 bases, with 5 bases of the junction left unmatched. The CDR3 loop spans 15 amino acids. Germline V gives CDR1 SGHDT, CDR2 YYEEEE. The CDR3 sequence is CASSPLLAGAYEQYF. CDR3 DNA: TGTGCCAGCAGCCCCCTACTAGCGGGGGCCTACGAGCAGTACTTC.

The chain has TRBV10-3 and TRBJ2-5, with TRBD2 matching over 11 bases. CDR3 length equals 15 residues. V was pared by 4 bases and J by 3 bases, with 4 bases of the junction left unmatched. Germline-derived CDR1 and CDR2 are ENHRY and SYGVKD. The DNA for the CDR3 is TGTGCCATCAGTGTAGGTAGCGGGGGGGAAGAGACCCAGTACTTC. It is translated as CAISVGSGGEETQYF.

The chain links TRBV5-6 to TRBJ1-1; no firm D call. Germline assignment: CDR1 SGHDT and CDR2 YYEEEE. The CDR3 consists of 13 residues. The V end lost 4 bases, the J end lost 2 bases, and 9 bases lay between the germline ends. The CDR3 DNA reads TGTGCCAGCAGCATGACGGTTAACACTGAAGCTTTCTTT. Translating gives CASSMTVNTEAFF. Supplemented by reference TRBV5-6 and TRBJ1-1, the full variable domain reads DAGVTQSPTHLIKTRGQQVTLRCSPKSGHDTVSWYQQALGQGPQFIFQYYEEEERQRGNFPDRFSGHQFPNYSSELNVNALLLGDSALYLCASSMTVNTEAFFGQGTRLTVV.